Sequencing of this T cell receptor beta chain was carried out in a study of cytomegalovirus exposure and HLA in healthy donors. For the study at large: A data release that came early held approximately 92 million unique TCRs from HLA-typed donors. Study findings and constraints: TCR beta chain V- and J-gene trimming was linked, in a later analysis, to a missense variant in DCLRE1C.

The PCR was carried out with 60 Vbeta primers and 13 Jbeta primers. Repertoires were generated with immunoSEQ multiplex PCR, while TCRdb's copy carries only in-frame clones and drops some. The sample lists around 200,000 clones, about 79% seen once, with around 1.2% in the top ten. Germline CDR1 reads MDHEN; CDR2 reads SYDVKM. V lost 5 bases and J 3 bases, leaving 13 bases between the germline ends. This CDR3 comprises 14 residues. Regarding this clone: What it binds is not known.

V is TRBV28 and J is TRBJ2-5, with D possibly TRBD1 on 5 matching bases. The source material was PBMCs. The clonotype was recovered from a girl aged 2-9 years in good health and CMV-seropositive. CDR3 sequence: CASSPVRVKETQYF. CDR3 nucleotides: TGTGCCAGCAGTCCAGTCAGGGTAAAAGAGACCCAGTACTTC.